Listed below are T cell receptor beta chains from one sample, sequenced in a study of T cell clonotyping in hematopoietic cell transplantation. Sequenced by immunoSEQ multiplex PCR; TCRdb stores in-frame clones only, minus some. The table has some 30,000 clones, 90% to 96% seen once. Material: peripheral blood mononuclear cells. The receptor set was obtained from a man in his fifties or sixties in good health. Some clones in this sample may be carry-over from other donors' samples. CDR3s include the opening cysteine and the closing phenylalanine or tryptophan. Each record gives: D gene, J gene, V gene, clone size, CDR3 protein, CDR3 DNA. D genes are given only for firm matches. Only part of the rows carry a size: once, few, many, or a class if the clone is expanded.

D gene: -
J gene: TRBJ1-6
V gene: TRBV7-9
clone size: -
CDR3 protein: CASSLGGSPLHF
CDR3 DNA: TGTGCCAGCAGCTTGGGTGGTTCACCCCTCCACTTT

D gene: -
J gene: TRBJ2-3
V gene: TRBV27
clone size: -
CDR3 protein: CASSFSGRTNTQYF
CDR3 DNA: TGTGCCAGCAGTTTTAGCGGACGCACGAATACGCAGTATTTT

D gene: TRBD1
J gene: TRBJ2-7
V gene: TRBV7-6
clone size: -
CDR3 protein: CASSDRGNYEQYF
CDR3 DNA: TGTGCCAGCAGCGACAGGGGCAACTACGAGCAGTACTTC

D gene: -
J gene: TRBJ2-7
V gene: TRBV19
clone size: -
CDR3 protein: CASSMGSYWYEQYF
CDR3 DNA: TGTGCCAGTAGTATGGGGTCCTACTGGTACGAGCAGTACTTC

D gene: -
J gene: TRBJ1-5
V gene: TRBV5-5
clone size: -
CDR3 protein: CASSLSGGTSNQPQHF
CDR3 DNA: TGTGCCAGCAGCTTGAGTGGGGGGACGAGCAATCAGCCCCAGCATTTT

D gene: -
J gene: TRBJ1-1
V gene: TRBV19
clone size: -
CDR3 protein: CASSIRGLNTEAFF
CDR3 DNA: TGTGCCAGTAGTATTAGGGGCCTGAACACTGAAGCTTTCTTT

D gene: -
J gene: TRBJ1-5
V gene: TRBV28
clone size: -
CDR3 protein: CASSLSRVEPQHF
CDR3 DNA: TGTGCCAGCAGTTTGTCCAGGGTGGAGCCCCAGCATTTT

D gene: TRBD1
J gene: TRBJ1-3
V gene: TRBV6-5
clone size: -
CDR3 protein: CASRPQGITGNTIYF
CDR3 DNA: TGTGCCAGCAGACCACAGGGGATAACTGGAAACACCATATATTTT

D gene: -
J gene: TRBJ1-2
V gene: TRBV5-1
clone size: -
CDR3 protein: CASSLRGQNYGYTF
CDR3 DNA: TGCGCCAGCAGCTTGAGAGGACAGAACTATGGCTACACCTTC

D gene: TRBD1
J gene: TRBJ1-2
V gene: TRBV5-1
clone size: -
CDR3 protein: CASSRDRGNYGYTF
CDR3 DNA: TGCGCCAGCAGTCGCGACAGGGGGAACTATGGCTACACCTTC

D gene: TRBD1
J gene: TRBJ1-3
V gene: TRBV5-6
clone size: -
CDR3 protein: CASSLLQGVSGNTIYF
CDR3 DNA: TGTGCCAGCAGCTTGCTTCAGGGGGTCTCTGGAAACACCATATATTTT

D gene: -
J gene: TRBJ1-2
V gene: TRBV29-1
clone size: -
CDR3 protein: CSVLRGVNGYTF
CDR3 DNA: TGCAGCGTTCTTAGGGGCGTAAATGGCTACACCTTC

D gene: -
J gene: TRBJ2-7
V gene: TRBV7-9
clone size: -
CDR3 protein: CASSFNTGSEQYF
CDR3 DNA: TGTGCCAGCAGCTTCAACACAGGAAGCGAGCAGTACTTC

D gene: -
J gene: TRBJ1-1
V gene: TRBV2
clone size: -
CDR3 protein: CASHFQGPNTEAFF
CDR3 DNA: TGTGCCAGCCACTTCCAGGGCCCGAACACTGAAGCTTTCTTT

D gene: TRBD1
J gene: TRBJ1-4
V gene: TRBV4-2
clone size: -
CDR3 protein: CASSQDSGGIGEKLFF
CDR3 DNA: TGTGCCAGCAGCCAAGATTCAGGGGGAATAGGTGAAAAACTGTTTTTT

D gene: -
J gene: TRBJ1-2
V gene: TRBV6-5
clone size: -
CDR3 protein: CASSVDGIYGYTF
CDR3 DNA: TGTGCCAGCAGTGTAGACGGAATCTATGGCTACACCTTC

D gene: TRBD2
J gene: TRBJ2-7
V gene: TRBV7-6
clone size: -
CDR3 protein: CASSLGLAGGLNEQYF
CDR3 DNA: TGTGCCAGCAGCTTAGGTTTAGCGGGGGGCTTAAACGAGCAGTACTTC

D gene: -
J gene: TRBJ1-1
V gene: TRBV7-2
clone size: -
CDR3 protein: CASSLARLTEAFF
CDR3 DNA: TGTGCCAGCAGCTTAGCCCGCCTCACTGAAGCTTTCTTT

D gene: TRBD2
J gene: TRBJ2-5
V gene: TRBV7-2
clone size: -
CDR3 protein: CASSYGLAGETQYF
CDR3 DNA: TGTGCCAGCAGCTACGGACTAGCGGGAGAGACCCAGTACTTC

D gene: -
J gene: TRBJ2-7
V gene: TRBV6-6
clone size: -
CDR3 protein: CASSSSLGYEQYF
CDR3 DNA: TGTGCCAGCAGTTCCTCCCTAGGGTACGAGCAGTACTTC

D gene: -
J gene: TRBJ2-7
V gene: TRBV5-1
clone size: -
CDR3 protein: CASSENPSSYEQYF
CDR3 DNA: TGCGCCAGCAGCGAAAACCCGAGCTCCTACGAGCAGTACTTC

D gene: TRBD2
J gene: TRBJ2-7
V gene: TRBV28
clone size: -
CDR3 protein: CASRSGGGGPYEQYF
CDR3 DNA: TGTGCCAGCAGATCCGGGGGCGGGGGGCCCTACGAGCAGTACTTC

D gene: -
J gene: TRBJ2-7
V gene: TRBV7-2
clone size: -
CDR3 protein: CASSPSGAFHEQYF
CDR3 DNA: TGTGCCAGCAGCCCCAGTGGGGCTTTCCACGAGCAGTACTTC

D gene: TRBD2
J gene: TRBJ2-5
V gene: TRBV19
clone size: -
CDR3 protein: CASSSRLAAETQYF
CDR3 DNA: TGTGCCAGTAGTTCCCGACTAGCGGCTGAGACCCAGTACTTC

D gene: -
J gene: TRBJ1-1
V gene: TRBV29-1
clone size: -
CDR3 protein: CSVQPYTEAFF
CDR3 DNA: TGCAGCGTTCAGCCATACACTGAAGCTTTCTTT

D gene: TRBD1
J gene: TRBJ1-1
V gene: TRBV4-3
clone size: -
CDR3 protein: CASSQDRGTEAFF
CDR3 DNA: TGCGCCAGCAGCCAAGACAGGGGGACAGAAGCTTTCTTT

D gene: TRBD1
J gene: TRBJ1-5
V gene: TRBV30
clone size: -
CDR3 protein: CAWSWDREIQPQHF
CDR3 DNA: TGTGCCTGGAGTTGGGACAGGGAGATCCAGCCCCAGCATTTT

D gene: TRBD1
J gene: TRBJ1-3
V gene: TRBV4-3
clone size: -
CDR3 protein: CASSLVLGQSSGNTIYF
CDR3 DNA: TGCGCCAGCAGCCTGGTTCTGGGACAGAGCTCTGGAAACACCATATATTTT

D gene: -
J gene: TRBJ1-4
V gene: TRBV7-2
clone size: -
CDR3 protein: CASSSSSALFTSEKLFF
CDR3 DNA: TGTGCCAGCAGCTCGAGCTCGGCTCTATTTACTTCAGAAAAACTGTTTTTT

D gene: -
J gene: TRBJ2-7
V gene: TRBV4-3
clone size: -
CDR3 protein: CASSQVFTSYEQYF
CDR3 DNA: TGCGCCAGCAGCCAAGTGTTTACTAGCTACGAGCAGTACTTC

D gene: -
J gene: TRBJ2-1
V gene: TRBV27
clone size: -
CDR3 protein: CASCRASANEQFF
CDR3 DNA: TGTGCCAGTTGTCGGGCTTCGGCCAATGAGCAGTTCTTC

D gene: -
J gene: TRBJ1-4
V gene: TRBV9
clone size: -
CDR3 protein: CASSVGWNPTNEKLFF
CDR3 DNA: TGTGCCAGCAGCGTAGGGTGGAATCCAACTAATGAAAAACTGTTTTTT

D gene: TRBD1
J gene: TRBJ2-5
V gene: TRBV5-8
clone size: once
CDR3 protein: CASSLNRIAGTGSWETQYF
CDR3 DNA: TGTGCCAGCAGCTTGAACAGAATCGCCGGGACAGGGAGTTGGGAGACCCAGTACTTC

D gene: -
J gene: TRBJ1-3
V gene: TRBV9
clone size: -
CDR3 protein: CASSFETDPSGNTIYF
CDR3 DNA: TGTGCCAGCAGCTTCGAGACGGATCCCTCTGGAAACACCATATATTTT

D gene: TRBD2
J gene: TRBJ2-7
V gene: TRBV7-9
clone size: -
CDR3 protein: CASSLAGGTYEQYF
CDR3 DNA: TGTGCCAGCAGCTTAGCGGGGGGGACCTACGAGCAGTACTTC

D gene: -
J gene: TRBJ1-2
V gene: TRBV6-5
clone size: -
CDR3 protein: CASSPRVQGNYGYTF
CDR3 DNA: TGTGCCAGCAGCCCCCGTGTACAGGGAAACTATGGCTACACCTTC

D gene: TRBD1
J gene: TRBJ1-4
V gene: TRBV6-5
clone size: -
CDR3 protein: CASSYRDRRREKLFF
CDR3 DNA: TGTGCCAGCAGTTACCGGGACAGAAGAAGGGAAAAACTGTTTTTT

D gene: TRBD1
J gene: TRBJ1-2
V gene: TRBV6-1
clone size: -
CDR3 protein: CASSEGQGAYGYTF
CDR3 DNA: TGTGCCAGCAGTGAAGGTCAGGGGGCCTATGGCTACACCTTC

D gene: TRBD1
J gene: TRBJ1-2
V gene: TRBV30
clone size: -
CDR3 protein: CAWRQTGESYGYTF
CDR3 DNA: TGTGCCTGGAGGCAAACAGGGGAGAGCTATGGCTACACCTTC

D gene: -
J gene: TRBJ2-2
V gene: TRBV7-9
clone size: -
CDR3 protein: CASSFDAGELFF
CDR3 DNA: TGTGCCAGCAGCTTTGATGCCGGGGAGCTGTTTTTT

D gene: -
J gene: TRBJ1-6
V gene: TRBV9
clone size: -
CDR3 protein: CASSGGTFSYNSPLHF
CDR3 DNA: TGTGCCAGCAGCGGAGGGACCTTCTCCTATAATTCACCCCTCCACTTT

D gene: TRBD1
J gene: TRBJ2-7
V gene: TRBV6-1
clone size: once
CDR3 protein: CASSDVGQGAYEQYF
CDR3 DNA: TGTGCCAGCAGTGACGTGGGACAGGGGGCCTACGAGCAGTACTTC

D gene: -
J gene: TRBJ2-7
V gene: TRBV11-2
clone size: -
CDR3 protein: CASSRPGDF
CDR3 DNA: TGTGCCAGCAGCAGGCCCGGGGACTTC

D gene: -
J gene: TRBJ1-6
V gene: TRBV11-2
clone size: -
CDR3 protein: CAWRESEGNSPLHF
CDR3 DNA: TGTGCCTGGAGGGAAAGTGAAGGTAATTCACCCCTCCACTTT

D gene: -
J gene: TRBJ1-6
V gene: TRBV27
clone size: -
CDR3 protein: CASSLGTVNNSPLHF
CDR3 DNA: TGTGCCAGCAGTCTCGGGACGGTTAATAATTCACCCCTCCACTTT

D gene: -
J gene: TRBJ2-7
V gene: TRBV30
clone size: -
CDR3 protein: CAWNPGLHSYEQYF
CDR3 DNA: TGTGCCTGGAATCCGGGACTGCACTCCTACGAGCAGTACTTC

D gene: -
J gene: TRBJ1-3
V gene: TRBV5-6
clone size: -
CDR3 protein: CASSLGSSGNTIYF
CDR3 DNA: TGTGCCAGCAGCTTGGGCAGTTCTGGAAACACCATATATTTT

D gene: -
J gene: TRBJ1-6
V gene: TRBV7-7
clone size: -
CDR3 protein: CASSSKHNSPLHF
CDR3 DNA: TGTGCCAGCAGCTCAAAGCATAATTCACCCCTCCACTTT